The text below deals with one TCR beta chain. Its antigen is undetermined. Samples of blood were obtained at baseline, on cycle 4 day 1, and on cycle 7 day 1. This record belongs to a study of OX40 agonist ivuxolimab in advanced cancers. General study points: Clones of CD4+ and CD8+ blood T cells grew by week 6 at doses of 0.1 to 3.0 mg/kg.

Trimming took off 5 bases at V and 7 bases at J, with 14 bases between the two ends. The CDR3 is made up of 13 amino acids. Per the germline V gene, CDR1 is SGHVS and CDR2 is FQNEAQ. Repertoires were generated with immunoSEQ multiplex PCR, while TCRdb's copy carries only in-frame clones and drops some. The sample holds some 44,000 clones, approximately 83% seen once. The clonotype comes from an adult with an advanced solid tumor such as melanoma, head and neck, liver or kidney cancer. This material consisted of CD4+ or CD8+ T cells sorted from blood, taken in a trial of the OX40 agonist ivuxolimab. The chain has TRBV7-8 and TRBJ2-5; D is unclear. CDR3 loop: CASSDRYGRTQYF. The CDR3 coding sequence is TGTGCCAGCAGCGACCGGTACGGGCGGACCCAGTACTTC.